The next 8 T cell receptor beta chains were all read from a single sample in a study of regulatory T cells in long-lasting Graves disease. The time point here: persistent/refractory GD, antithyroid drugs over 5 years with positive TRAb. RNA isolated from PBMCs was used to make the TCR library. The authors built TCR beta libraries using iRepertoire HTBI primers and Arm-PCR of CDR3 regions. A single record per CDR3 protein comes from TCRdb applying MiXCR to the multiplex PCR reads. This table has roughly 300,000 distinct CDR3 sequences, around 20% appearing once. The specimen was peripheral blood mononuclear cells (PBMCs), collected when the disease was refractory, from a patient treated with antithyroid drugs. Every receptor here comes from a female donor with Graves disease.

This clonotype was counted at least ten times. V gene TRBV7-6 combines with J gene TRBJ1-1; possibly TRBD1 for D (6 bases). The CDR3 consists of 15 residues. Germline assignment: CDR1 SGHVS and CDR2 FNYEAQ. The ends were cut back, 0 bases at V and 4 bases at J, with 12 bases in the middle. As DNA, the CDR3 is TGTGCCAGCAGCTTAGCCGGGGGGCAGGGCACTGAAGCTTTCTTT. Translated, it gives CASSLAGGQGTEAFF.

This clonotype was found a few times. The chain carries TRBV7-9 and TRBJ2-7; 8 nucleotides line up with TRBD1. Trimming cost V 2 bases and J 7 bases; bases outside gene matches: 7. This CDR3 has 14 residues. In germline, CDR1 is SEHNR, CDR2 FQNEAQ (reference sequence). CDR3 residues: CASSLSQGAGEQYF. DNA of the CDR3: TGTGCCAGCAGCTTAAGCCAGGGGGCTGGGGAGCAGTACTTC. Together with reference TRBV7-9 and TRBJ2-7, the CDR3 gives the full variable domain: DTGVSQNPRHKITKRGQNVTFRCDPISEHNRLYWYRQTLGQGPEFLTYFQNEAQLEKSRLLSDRFSAERPKGSFSTLEIQRTEQGDSAMYLCASSLSQGAGEQYFGPGTRLTVT.

Details on this clonotype: Just one base apart from a much larger clone, this may be a read error. This chain joins TRBV6-2 or TRBV6-3 and TRBJ1-1; unclear D gene. The CDR3 covers 14 residues. The V gene lost 2 bases and the J gene lost 7 bases, with 14 bases spanning the gap. Germline V gene lookup returns CDR1 MNHEY and CDR2 SVGEGT. The CDR3 loop is CASSYGVGGVEAFF. DNA for the CDR3: TGTGCCAGCAGTTACGGGGTCGGCGGCGTTGAAGCTTTCTTT.

This clonotype was found many times. The chain links TRBV9 to TRBJ2-2, with a possible D match to TRBD1 (6 bases). Germline CDR1 and CDR2: SGDLS and YYNGEE. This CDR3 spans 17 amino acids. With 1 base removed from V and 4 bases from J, the gap between germline ends came to 17 bases. The CDR3 sequence is CASSVYPGTSGTGELFF. The CDR3, as DNA: TGTGCCAGCAGCGTATATCCCGGGACATCGGGCACCGGGGAGCTGTTTTTT.

This clonotype came up many times. This sequence joins TRBV7-3 and TRBJ1-5; D uncertain. CDR1 and CDR2 from the germline V gene are SGHTA and FQGTGA. The CDR3 sequence is 12 residues long. V was shortened by 4 bases and J by 8 bases, with 9 bases between the two germline ends. The CDR3: CASSSLIEPQHF. The CDR3 DNA reads as TGTGCCAGCAGCTCTCTCATCGAGCCCCAGCATTTT.

In its sample, this clonotype was seen a few times. The chain uses TRBV11-2 and TRBJ2-2, with D perhaps matching TRBD2 (5 bases). Trimming cost V 1 base and J 7 bases, with 13 bases left between them. From germline, CDR1 is SGHAT and CDR2 FQNNGV. The CDR3 length is 15 residues. This CDR3 is CASSLGWRVNGELFF. The CDR3 bases are TGTGCCAGCAGCTTAGGGTGGCGGGTCAACGGGGAGCTGTTTTTT.

The genes are TRBV9 and TRBJ1-1; 7 nucleotides line up with TRBD1. The CDR3 is 16 residues long. V lost 3 bases to trimming and J lost 0 bases; unmatched junction nucleotides: 8. Looked up from germline, CDR1 is SGDLS and CDR2 is YYNGEE. The CDR3 protein is CASSARTGDMNTEAFF. For the CDR3, the DNA is TGTGCCAGCAGCGCCAGGACAGGAGACATGAACACTGAAGCTTTCTTT.

The rearrangement uses TRBV7-8 and TRBJ1-2; D unresolved. Germline V lookup: CDR1 SGHVS, CDR2 FQNEAQ. This CDR3 spans 14 amino acids. V lost 5 bases, J lost 2 bases, and 12 bases lay in between. As DNA, the CDR3 is TGTGCCAGCAGCCCCACCCGGGCGAACTATGGCTACACCTTC. Its translation: CASSPTRANYGYTF.